This T cell receptor (beta chain) originates from a study of radiation and T cells in renal cell carcinoma. Findings and caveats of the study: Dominant CDR3 motifs were more common in irradiated tumors than controls.

The length of the CDR3 is 16 residues. V was cut by 6 bases and J by 0 bases, with 17 bases left in between. Germline lookup yields CDR1 SEHNR and CDR2 FQNEAQ (reference sequence). About this clone itself: What it binds is not known.

This table comes from immunoSEQ multiplex PCR, and its TCRdb copy is limited to in-frame clones, with some not included. Among some 20,000 clones listed, approximately 54% were seen once. The treatment here: treatment-naive control, cytoreductive nephrectomy. Clear cell pathology was present in this patient's renal cell carcinoma. Control tumor donors were several females and 10 or so males, median age about 60 years. Material: tumor tissue, obtained from a patient whose treatment was nephrectomy without radiotherapy. This sequence joins TRBV7-9 and TRBJ2-5; D is perhaps TRBD1 or TRBD2 (7 bases each). This clonotype was obtained from a human donor with renal cell carcinoma. The CDR3 spells CASSQGDTSDQETQYF. CDR3 bases: TGTGCCAGCAGTCAGGGGGATACTAGCGACCAAGAGACCCAGTACTTC.